A single sample is the source of the 12 T cell receptor beta chains below, sequenced in a study of early T cells in non-severe SARS-CoV-2 infection. TCRdb called the 5' RACE reads again in MiXCR, with one record for every CDR3 protein. Of fewer than 55,000 distinct CDR3 sequences in the sample, less than 9.5% were seen once. The source material was whole blood. These receptors were obtained from an adult who was a healthcare worker with PCR-confirmed SARS-CoV-2 infection or an uninfected control (not recorded which).

The chain joins TRBV6-5 to TRBJ2-3; 10 positions agree with TRBD2. CDR1 MNHEY and CDR2 SVGAGI come from the germline V gene. V shed 11 bases, J shed 3 bases, and the junction held 8 bases outside the gene matches. The CDR3 spans 14 residues. The CDR3 DNA follows: TGTGCCTCCAAAGCTAGCGGGGGAACAGATACGCAGTATTTT. This translates into CASKASGGTDTQYF.

At least ten counts were recorded for this clonotype. The CDR3 sequence: CASSFTVSQPQHF. The CDR3 DNA follows: TGTGCCAGCAGCTTTACAGTGAGTCAGCCCCAGCATTTT. V gene TRBV7-2 combines with J gene TRBJ1-5; no definite D call. Germline values: CDR1 SGHTA, CDR2 FQGNSA. The V end was cut by 3 bases, the J end by 6 bases, with 9 bases between. This CDR3 comprises 13 residues.

This clonotype was observed at least ten times. The V call is TRBV5-1, the J call TRBJ1-2; D is uncertain. This CDR3 spans 13 amino acids. Germline CDR1 reads SGHRS; CDR2 reads YFSETQ. Trimming cost V 5 bases and J 8 bases, with 16 bases left between them. This CDR3 is CASRFGSMEGYTF. CDR3 bases: TGCGCCAGCAGGTTTGGGTCAATGGAAGGCTACACCTTC.

The J gene is TRBJ1-2, the V gene TRBV28, with D unresolved. V was clipped by 5 bases and J by 8 bases, with 9 bases between them. The germline gives CDR1 MDHEN, CDR2 SYDVKM. CDR3 length: 11 residues. Here the CDR3 reads CASSLNLGYTF. For the CDR3, the DNA is TGTGCCAGCAGTCTCAACCTCGGCTACACCTTC.

The sample holds a few counts of this clonotype. CDR3: CSAIPTLAGLSDTQYF. As DNA, the CDR3 is TGCAGTGCTATCCCAACCCTAGCGGGACTATCAGATACGCAGTATTTT. The genes are TRBV20-1 and TRBJ2-3; 9 bases agree with TRBD2. CDR1 is DFQATT and CDR2 is SNEGSKA in the germline V gene (reference sequence). CDR3 length equals 16 residues. V was pared by 4 bases and J by 4 bases, with 12 bases of the junction left unmatched.

This clonotype was picked up many times. The V gene is TRBV7-9, the J gene TRBJ2-7, with no clear D. The V gene lost 7 bases and the J gene lost 5 bases, with 18 bases spanning the gap. Germline lookup yields CDR1 SEHNR and CDR2 FQNEAQ (reference sequence). The CDR3 is 14 residues long. CDR3 sequence: CASTHGQPRNEQYF. The CDR3 DNA sequence: TGTGCCAGCACCCACGGGCAGCCACGGAACGAGCAGTACTTC.

A note on this clonotype: A much larger clone lies a single base off, so this may be a read error. The V and J genes are TRBV4-1 and TRBJ1-6; D is ambiguous. This CDR3 spans 13 amino acids. The V gene's germline CDR1 is MGHRA and CDR2 YSYEKL. The CDR3 bases are TGCGCCAGCAGGCAAGATCCTAGCTCACCCCTCCACTTT. Its protein product is CASRQDPSSPLHF.

This clonotype came up a few times. The genes are TRBV10-3 and TRBJ2-2; D is unclear. The CDR3 length is 18 residues. V lost 3 bases, J lost 2 bases, and 19 bases lay in between. CDR1 ENHRY and CDR2 SYGVKD come from the germline V gene. Written as DNA, the CDR3 is TGTGCCATCAGTGACCCCCTAGAGGCTGGCGTCAACACCGGGGAGCTGTTTTTT. Translated: CAISDPLEAGVNTGELFF.

The V and J genes are TRBV5-6 and TRBJ2-1, with TRBD2 matching over 8 bases. Germline-derived CDR1 and CDR2 are SGHDT and YYEEEE. The CDR3 loop spans 15 amino acids. J lost 6 bases, V lost 0 bases, and 5 bases had no gene match. In DNA form, the CDR3 reads TGTGCCAGCAGCTTGGTTAGCGGGAACCTCAATGAGCAGTTCTTC. This gives the protein CASSLVSGNLNEQFF.

This clonotype came up many times. The chain uses TRBV9 and TRBJ2-3; 8 nucleotides agree with TRBD2. The CDR3 sequence is 16 residues long. The V segment lost 2 bases and the J segment 6 bases; nucleotides outside the gene matches: 11. In germline, CDR1 is SGDLS, CDR2 YYNGEE. The CDR3 is CASSVGGAGVHDTQYF. The CDR3 DNA reads TGTGCCAGCAGCGTGGGCGGAGCGGGAGTCCATGATACGCAGTATTTT.

The chain joins TRBV15 to TRBJ1-2; possibly TRBD1 for D (6 bases). This CDR3 is 13 amino acids long. Germline loops: CDR1 LNHNV, CDR2 YYDKDF (reference sequence). V lost 5 bases and J lost 4, with 11 bases in between. The DNA for the CDR3 is TGTGCCACCAGCCTTGACAGGACCTATGGCTACACCTTC. Its translation is CATSLDRTYGYTF.

The table lists this clonotype with many counts. The V gene is TRBV9, the J gene TRBJ1-2; 9 nucleotides match TRBD1. J lost 5 bases, V lost 3 bases, and 5 bases had no gene match. Germline V gene data show CDR1 as SGDLS and CDR2 as YYNGEE. CDR3 length equals 14 residues. CDR3 loop: CASSAETGGYGYTF. The DNA for the CDR3 is TGTGCCAGCAGCGCGGAGACAGGGGGGTATGGCTACACCTTC.